These 9 T cell receptor beta chains share one sample of origin, sequenced in a study of CD8 T cells in Susac syndrome. With random hexamers, 0.5 to 1 ug RNA was reverse transcribed. TCRdb passed the immunoSEQ multiplex PCR reads through MiXCR, listing each CDR3 protein once. This table has 120,000 to 150,000 distinct CDR3 sequences, approximately 93% appearing once. Sequencing was carried out using CD4+ T cells from PBMCs. The origin of the receptors is a human donor in good health.

The V call is TRBV12-3 or TRBV12-4, the J call TRBJ1-2; TRBD1 aligns across 9 bases. CDR3 size: 13 residues. The junction had 6 bases not matched to a gene; V was cut back by 6 bases and J by 7 bases. CDR3 residues: CASRPRQGVGYTF. CDR3 bases: TGTGCCAGCAGACCCCGACAGGGGGTTGGCTACACCTTC.

This sequence joins TRBV18 and TRBJ1-1, with a possible D match to TRBD1 (6 bases). This CDR3 comprises 15 residues. Trimming removed 5 bases at V and 4 bases at J, with 17 bases between. Germline V gene lookup returns CDR1 KGHSH and CDR2 LQKENI. CDR3 DNA sequence: TGTGCCAGCTCAACCTCTCAGGGGCGCGGCACTGAAGCTTTCTTT. Its translation: CASSTSQGRGTEAFF. The full variable domain, in which reference TRBV18 and TRBJ1-1 provide the parts outside the CDR3, is NAGVMQNPRHLVRRRGQEARLRCSPMKGHSHVYWYRQLPEEGLKFMVYLQKENIIDESGMPKERFSAEFPKEGPSILRIQQVVRGDSAAYFCASSTSQGRGTEAFFGQGTRLTVV.

V gene TRBV5-1 combines with J gene TRBJ2-4; D unclear. Looked up from germline, CDR1 is SGHRS and CDR2 is YFSETQ. V was cut by 6 bases and J by 6 bases, with 13 bases left in between. This CDR3 is built from 13 residues. The CDR3 DNA follows: TGCGCCAGCACCCTCGGAGTGGGAAACATTCAGTACTTC. Protein sequence: CASTLGVGNIQYF.

The chain joins TRBV20-1 to TRBJ2-7; 11 nucleotides match TRBD2. The CDR3 spans 18 residues. From germline, CDR1 is DFQATT and CDR2 SNEGSKA (reference sequence). The V gene end was trimmed by 6 bases and the J gene end by 4 bases; junction bases not matched to a gene: 20. CDR3 loop: CSARGAWGPGTSGYEQYF. The CDR3 coding sequence is TGCAGTGCCCGAGGGGCGTGGGGCCCCGGGACTAGCGGATACGAGCAGTACTTC.

The V call is TRBV29-1, the J call TRBJ1-3; D may be TRBD1 (5 bases). Germline V gene data show CDR1 as SQVTM and CDR2 as ANQGSEA. V was shortened by 4 bases and J by 8 bases, with 15 bases between the two germline ends. CDR3 length: 13 amino acids. The CDR3: CSVGRVQGDTIYF. As DNA, the CDR3 is TGCAGCGTTGGCAGGGTGCAAGGCGACACCATATATTTT.

CDR3 sequence (DNA): TGTGCCAGCAGTTTTAGCGGGAGTTGGAATGAGCAGTTCTTC. Translating gives CASSFSGSWNEQFF. This chain connects TRBV28 to TRBJ2-1; 9 positions agree with TRBD2. The CDR3 extends over 14 amino acids. J was trimmed by 7 bases and V by 3 bases; bases with no gene match: 4. Germline V gives CDR1 MDHEN, CDR2 SYDVKM.

This chain uses TRBV10-3 with TRBJ1-2; D is unresolved. The length of the CDR3 is 13 residues. Trimming pared 3 bases from V and 2 bases from J, leaving 7 bases between. CDR1 ENHRY and CDR2 SYGVKD come from the germline V gene. CDR3 sequence reads: CAISDNRNYGYTF. Written as DNA, the CDR3 is TGTGCCATCAGTGATAACAGAAACTATGGCTACACCTTC.

This clonotype appeared once. The genes are TRBV5-1 and TRBJ2-2; TRBD2 might be the D (6 bases). V dropped 4 bases and J dropped 2 bases, with 12 bases sitting between them. The CDR3 has 15 residues. Germline V CDR1 and CDR2: SGHRS, YFSETQ. The chain's CDR3 is CASSVSGANTGELFF. CDR3 coding DNA: TGCGCCAGCAGCGTTAGCGGAGCAAACACCGGGGAGCTGTTTTTT.

The rearrangement links TRBV12-3 or TRBV12-4 to TRBJ1-5; D is possibly TRBD1 (5 bases). Trimming stripped 5 bases from V and 7 bases from J, with 15 bases between. This CDR3 comprises 14 residues. The DNA of the CDR3 is TGTGCCAGCAGTATGGGGGGTAGGCAGCAGCCCCAGCATTTT. This codes for CASSMGGRQQPQHF.